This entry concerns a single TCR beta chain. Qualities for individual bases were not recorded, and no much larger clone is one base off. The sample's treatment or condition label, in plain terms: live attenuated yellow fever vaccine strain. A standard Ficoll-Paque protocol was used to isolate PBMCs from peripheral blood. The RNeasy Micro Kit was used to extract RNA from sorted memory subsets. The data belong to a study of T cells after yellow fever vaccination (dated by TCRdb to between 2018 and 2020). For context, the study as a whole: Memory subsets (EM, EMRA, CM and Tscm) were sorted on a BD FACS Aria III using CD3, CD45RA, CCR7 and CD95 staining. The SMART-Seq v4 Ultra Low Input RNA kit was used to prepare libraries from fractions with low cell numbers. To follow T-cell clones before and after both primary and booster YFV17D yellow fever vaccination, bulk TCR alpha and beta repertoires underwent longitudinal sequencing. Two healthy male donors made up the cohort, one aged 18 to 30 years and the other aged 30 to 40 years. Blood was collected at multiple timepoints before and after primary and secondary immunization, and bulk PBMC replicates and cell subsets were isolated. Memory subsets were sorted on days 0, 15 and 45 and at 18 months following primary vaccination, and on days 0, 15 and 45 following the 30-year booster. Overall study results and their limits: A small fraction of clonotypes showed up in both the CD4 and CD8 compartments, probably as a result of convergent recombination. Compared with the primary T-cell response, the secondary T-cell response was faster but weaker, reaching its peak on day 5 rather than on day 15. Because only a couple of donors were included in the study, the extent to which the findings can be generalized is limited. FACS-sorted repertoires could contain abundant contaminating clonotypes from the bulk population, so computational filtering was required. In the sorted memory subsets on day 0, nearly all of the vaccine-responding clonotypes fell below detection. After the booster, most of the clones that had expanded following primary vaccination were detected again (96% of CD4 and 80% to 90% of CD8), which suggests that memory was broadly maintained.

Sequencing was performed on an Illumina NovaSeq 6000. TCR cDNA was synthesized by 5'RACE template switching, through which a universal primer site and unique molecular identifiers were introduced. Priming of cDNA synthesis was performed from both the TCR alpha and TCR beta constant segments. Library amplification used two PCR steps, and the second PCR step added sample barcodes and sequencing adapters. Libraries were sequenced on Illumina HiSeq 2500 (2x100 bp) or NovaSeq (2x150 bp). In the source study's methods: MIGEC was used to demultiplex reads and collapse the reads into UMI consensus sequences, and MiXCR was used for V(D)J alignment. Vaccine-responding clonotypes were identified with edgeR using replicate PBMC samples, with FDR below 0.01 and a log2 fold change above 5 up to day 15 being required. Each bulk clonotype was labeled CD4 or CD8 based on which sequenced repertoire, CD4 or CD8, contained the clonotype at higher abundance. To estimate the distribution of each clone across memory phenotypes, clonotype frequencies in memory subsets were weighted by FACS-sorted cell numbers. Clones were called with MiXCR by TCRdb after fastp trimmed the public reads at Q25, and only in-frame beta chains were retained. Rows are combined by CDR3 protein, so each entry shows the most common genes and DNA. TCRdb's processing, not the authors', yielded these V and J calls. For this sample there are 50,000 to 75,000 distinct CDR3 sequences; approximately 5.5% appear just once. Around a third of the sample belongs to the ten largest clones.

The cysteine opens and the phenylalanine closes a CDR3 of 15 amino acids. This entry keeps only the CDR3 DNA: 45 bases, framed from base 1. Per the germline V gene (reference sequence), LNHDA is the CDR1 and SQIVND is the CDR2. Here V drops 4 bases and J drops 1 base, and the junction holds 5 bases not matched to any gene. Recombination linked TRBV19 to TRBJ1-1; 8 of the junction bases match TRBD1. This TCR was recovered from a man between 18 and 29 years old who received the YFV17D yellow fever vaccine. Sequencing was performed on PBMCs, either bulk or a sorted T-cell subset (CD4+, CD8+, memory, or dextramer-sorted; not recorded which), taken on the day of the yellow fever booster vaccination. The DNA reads TGTGCCAGTAGTACCCGACAGGGGAGGAACACTGAAGCTTTCTTT. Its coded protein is CASSTRQGRNTEAFF.